This entry is about one T cell receptor (beta chain). No antigen is known for it. These data belong to a study of T-cell memory formation after mild COVID-19. Across the whole study: Clusters were largely donor specific. Study-wide results and caveats: Clones shrinking from day 15 to 85 showed even CD4/CD8 mixes; later expanders tilted CD4+. Contracting CD4+ clones were located mainly in CM and EM, and CD8+ clones in EMRA. The second-wave clones peaking on day 37 were not confirmed as SARS-CoV-2-specific.

Germline V gene data show CDR1 as LNHDA and CDR2 as SQIVND (reference sequence). The CDR3 consists of 15 residues. V gave up 3 bases and J gave up 8 bases, with 16 bases separating them. TCRdb fed the 5' RACE reads into MiXCR, producing one record per CDR3 protein. The sample holds roughly 150,000 distinct CDR3 sequences, approximately 25% seen once. The sequenced sample was PBMCs or a T cell subset sorted from them (not recorded which). The J gene is TRBJ1-4, the V gene TRBV19, with D perhaps matching TRBD1 (5 bases). This receptor was identified in an adult woman who had mild COVID-19 (a few samples of this study predate the infection). Cell type and time point are not known. In nucleotides, the CDR3 is TGTGCCAGTAGTATCGACAGCCTCTGGGAGGAAAAACTGTTTTTT. It encodes CASSIDSLWEEKLFF.